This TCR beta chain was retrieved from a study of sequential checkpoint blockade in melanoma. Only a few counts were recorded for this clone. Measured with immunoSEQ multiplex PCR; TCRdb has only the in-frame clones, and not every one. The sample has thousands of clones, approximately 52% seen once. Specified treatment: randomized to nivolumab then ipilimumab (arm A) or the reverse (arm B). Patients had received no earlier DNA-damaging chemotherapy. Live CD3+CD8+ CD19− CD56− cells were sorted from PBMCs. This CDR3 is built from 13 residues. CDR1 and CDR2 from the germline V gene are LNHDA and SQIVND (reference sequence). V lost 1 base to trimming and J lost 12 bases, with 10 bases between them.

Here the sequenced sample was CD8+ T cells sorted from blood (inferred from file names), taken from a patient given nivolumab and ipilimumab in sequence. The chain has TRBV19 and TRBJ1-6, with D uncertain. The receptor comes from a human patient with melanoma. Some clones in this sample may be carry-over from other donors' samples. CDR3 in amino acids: CASSIVHREPLHF. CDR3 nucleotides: TGTGCCAGTAGTATAGTACATCGGGAACCCCTCCACTTT.